One sample yielded the 12 T cell receptor beta chains listed below, sequenced in a study of cytomegalovirus exposure and HLA in healthy donors. A multiplex PCR was run with 60 Vbeta primers and 13 Jbeta primers. Only in-frame clones appear in the TCRdb table, and some are missing; sequencing was by immunoSEQ multiplex PCR. The sample has 100,000 to 150,000 clones, roughly 85% seen once. The source material was PBMCs. The receptors derive from a man between 18 and 35 years old in good health and CMV-seropositive.

In its sample, this clone was seen once. The chain uses TRBV16 and TRBJ2-7; 8 bases agree with TRBD2. V lost 5 bases to trimming and J lost 4 bases; unmatched junction nucleotides: 7. The V gene's germline CDR1 is KGHSY and CDR2 FQNENV. The CDR3 consists of 14 residues. The CDR3 DNA is TGTGCCAGCAGCATGACTAGCGATCGGTACGAGCAGTACTTC. This codes for CASSMTSDRYEQYF.

This chain joins TRBV19 and TRBJ1-2; a weak D match, TRBD1 (6 bases). Germline values: CDR1 LNHDA, CDR2 SQIVND (reference sequence). The CDR3 is 14 amino acids. The ends were cut back, 8 bases at V and 6 bases at J, with 19 bases in the middle. CDR3 in amino acids: CASQAYGGQDGYTF. DNA of the CDR3: TGTGCCAGTCAAGCCTATGGGGGCCAGGATGGCTACACCTTC.

V is TRBV7-9 and J is TRBJ1-1; TRBD1 matches 8 bases. Germline V CDR1 and CDR2: SEHNR, FQNEAQ (reference sequence). The CDR3 consists of 16 residues. The J segment lost 0 bases and the V segment lost 3 bases, leaving 6 bases of the junction unmatched. The CDR3 DNA follows: TGTGCCAGCAGCTTTGGGACAGGTGCCATGAACACTGAAGCTTTCTTT. It translates to CASSFGTGAMNTEAFF. The full variable domain, its missing parts supplied by reference TRBV7-9 and TRBJ1-1, is DTGVSQNPRHKITKRGQNVTFRCDPISEHNRLYWYRQTLGQGPEFLTYFQNEAQLEKSRLLSDRFSAERPKGSFSTLEIQRTEQGDSAMYLCASSFGTGAMNTEAFFGQGTRLTVV.

This chain joins TRBV28 and TRBJ1-5; 10 nucleotides line up with TRBD1. The CDR3 covers 16 residues. Trimming at V came to 2 bases and at J to 4 bases, leaving 5 bases not matched to a gene. CDR1 and CDR2 from the germline V gene are MDHEN and SYDVKM. CDR3 sequence: CASSLGGQGRNQPQHF. The CDR3 DNA sequence: TGTGCCAGCAGTTTAGGGGGACAGGGGAGGAATCAGCCCCAGCATTTT.

At least ten counts were recorded for this clone. This chain joins TRBV6-1 and TRBJ2-6; possibly TRBD2 for D (5 bases). Between the trimmed V and J ends, which lost 4 bases and 1 base, there was a span of 8 bases. Looked up from germline, CDR1 is MNHNS and CDR2 is SASEGT. The CDR3 consists of 15 residues. The CDR3 spells CASSAGVSGANVLTF. Written as DNA, the CDR3 is TGTGCCAGCAGTGCCGGGGTTTCTGGGGCCAACGTCCTGACTTTC.

V usage is TRBV6-5 and J usage is TRBJ2-2, with D possibly matching TRBD1 (7 bases). The V gene's germline CDR1 is MNHEY and CDR2 SVGAGI. The length of the CDR3 is 13 residues. Between the trimmed V and J ends, which lost 7 bases and 7 bases, there was a span of 13 bases. CDR3 bases: TGTGCCAGCACCCAGGGGGGTATCGGGGAGCTGTTTTTT. This encodes CASTQGGIGELFF.

The chain combines TRBV5-1 with TRBJ2-7; perhaps TRBD1 as D (5 bases). The ends were cut back, 1 base at V and 4 bases at J, with 12 bases in the middle. Germline V gives CDR1 SGHRS, CDR2 YFSETQ. This CDR3 is 14 amino acids long. The CDR3 region is CASSLMQGGYEQYF. In nucleotides, the CDR3 is TGCGCCAGCAGCTTGATGCAGGGTGGGTACGAGCAGTACTTC.

The chain uses TRBV19 and TRBJ1-2; 7 bases fit TRBD1. The V and J ends lost 5 bases and 4 bases, in that order; junction bases with no gene match: 1. Looked up from germline, CDR1 is LNHDA and CDR2 is SQIVND (reference sequence). The CDR3 sequence is 12 residues long. CDR3 in DNA: TGTGCCAGTAGTGGGGACAGCTATGGCTACACCTTC. This codes for CASSGDSYGYTF.

In this sample, this clone turned up a few times. The chain is built from TRBV5-1 and TRBJ2-6; 8 bases agree with TRBD2. J was trimmed by 0 bases and V by 9 bases; bases with no gene match: 11. There are 17 residues in the CDR3. Germline V CDR1 and CDR2: SGHRS, YFSETQ. The chain's CDR3 is CATRGGPLSSGANVLTF. The CDR3 coding sequence is TGCGCCACCCGGGGGGGGCCCCTCAGCTCTGGGGCCAACGTCCTGACTTTC.

There are a few counts of this clone. The rearrangement links TRBV4-1 to TRBJ1-1, with TRBD1 matching 8 bases. This CDR3 is 16 amino acids long. V was pared by 1 base and J by 7 bases, with 11 bases of the junction left unmatched. From germline, CDR1 is MGHRA and CDR2 YSYEKL. The CDR3 DNA reads as TGCGCCAGCAGCCAAGTCGCGTTGTCAGGGGGCAGTGAAGCTTTCTTT. Translation gives CASSQVALSGGSEAFF.

The chain employs TRBV6-1 and TRBJ1-5; D gene ambiguous. Germline loops: CDR1 MNHNS, CDR2 SASEGT. V lost 0 bases and J 6 bases, leaving 15 bases between the germline ends. This CDR3 has 16 residues. CDR3 region: CASSEARTGIRQPQHF. CDR3 nucleotide sequence: TGTGCCAGCAGTGAAGCTAGAACGGGGATTCGTCAGCCCCAGCATTTT.

V usage is TRBV6-9 and J usage is TRBJ2-2; D gene ambiguous. The germline gives CDR1 MNHGY, CDR2 SVAAGI. Trimming shortened V by 5 bases and J by 7 bases, and 5 bases separated the two germline ends. CDR3 length: 11 amino acids. The CDR3 DNA reads as TGTGCCAGCAGTCCGTTCGGGGAGCTGTTTTTT. As protein: CASSPFGELFF.